Listed below are T cell receptor beta chains from one sample, sequenced in a study of cytomegalovirus exposure and HLA in healthy donors. Produced via immunoSEQ multiplex PCR; TCRdb's table is partial and in-frame only. The table shows roughly 110,000 clones, with about three quarters occurring only once. Sequenced input: PBMCs. The source is a boy aged 5-17 years in good health and CMV-seronegative. CDR3s include the opening cysteine and the closing phenylalanine or tryptophan. The D gene is left open where the match is weak. Clone size, where shown, is once, few, many, or a class for clones that have expanded.

clone_size	v_call	j_call	d_call	cdr3_nt	cdr3_aa
.	TRBV19	TRBJ2-1	TRBD2	TGTGCCAGTAGTATCGGCGGGGGACCGTACAATGAGCAGTTCTTC	CASSIGGGPYNEQFF
once	TRBV9	TRBJ2-2	.	TGTGCCAGCAGCGTAGGAAGTGTCAGGAGGACCGGGGAGCTGTTTTTT	CASSVGSVRRTGELFF
.	TRBV27	TRBJ1-5	.	TGTGCCAGCAGTTTATTCCCAAATCAGCCCCAGCATTTT	CASSLFPNQPQHF
few	TRBV20-1	TRBJ2-7	TRBD2	TGCAGCGGCCTAGCGGGCTACGAGCAGTACTTC	CSGLAGYEQYF
.	TRBV4-1	TRBJ2-7	.	TGCGCCAGCAGCCAAGATTTCGCTAGCTCCTACGAGCAGTACTTC	CASSQDFASSYEQYF
.	TRBV2	TRBJ1-4	.	TGTGCCAGCAGCCAAGATACCGGGAATGAAAAACTGTTTTTT	CASSQDTGNEKLFF
.	TRBV27	TRBJ2-2	TRBD2	TGTGCCAGCAGTTTGAGGGTAGCGGGAGGTTCTCCCCCCTTCACCGGGGAGCTGTTTTTT	CASSLRVAGGSPPFTGELFF
.	TRBV27	TRBJ1-2	TRBD1	TGTGCCAGCAGTTTAGGGACAGGCCCCTATGGCTACACCTTC	CASSLGTGPYGYTF
few	TRBV29-1	TRBJ2-7	TRBD2	TGCAGCGTCAAAACTCTGGGACTAGCTGAAACTACGGTGGAGCAGTACTTC	CSVKTLGLAETTVEQYF
.	TRBV2	TRBJ2-2	.	TGTGCCAGCACTCGGACAGCCTTGAACACCGGGGAGCTGTTTTTT	CASTRTALNTGELFF
.	TRBV5-6	TRBJ1-1	.	TGTGCCAGCAGCTTGGTGTGGGGCAACACTGAAGCTTTCTTT	CASSLVWGNTEAFF
.	TRBV18	TRBJ2-1	.	TGTGCCAGCTCACCACGGGTCGCCAGGGGTAGGAATGAGCAGTTCTTC	CASSPRVARGRNEQFF
.	TRBV6-1	TRBJ1-2	.	TGTGCCAGCAGTGACCAGATGCGGGGCTACACCTTC	CASSDQMRGYTF
.	TRBV19	TRBJ2-1	TRBD2	TGTGCCAGTAGTATTCTTCTGAGCGGGGGTTACAATGAGCAGTTCTTC	CASSILLSGGYNEQFF
.	TRBV2	TRBJ1-1	.	TGTGCCAGCAGCAAGAGGAACACTGAAGCTTTCTTT	CASSKRNTEAFF
.	TRBV28	TRBJ2-1	TRBD2	TGTGCCAGCAGACCCCAGGGAGCGGGAGTTGTCCCTTACTACAATGAGCAGTTCTTC	CASRPQGAGVVPYYNEQFF
.	TRBV5-1	TRBJ1-4	TRBD1	TGCGCCAGCGCGACAGGGGTGGATGAAAAACTGTTTTTT	CASATGVDEKLFF
few	TRBV5-6	TRBJ1-4	TRBD1	TGTGCCAGCAGCGGGGGACAGGGCCTCGGGGAAAAACTGTTTTTT	CASSGGQGLGEKLFF
.	TRBV9	TRBJ2-3	TRBD2	TGTGCCAGCAGCGTAAGTGCGGGAGGTGAAGCAGATACGCAGTATTTT	CASSVSAGGEADTQYF
.	TRBV2	TRBJ1-5	.	TGTGCCAGCAGTCACTTTACAGGAGGCAATCAGCCCCAGCATTTT	CASSHFTGGNQPQHF
.	TRBV11-2	TRBJ2-7	.	TGTGCCAGCAGCTTAAAGGTGACAGTGGGCGAGCAGTACTTC	CASSLKVTVGEQYF
.	TRBV2	TRBJ2-1	.	TGTGCCAGCAGTGGCTCCAGGGTGGTCAATGAGCAGTTCTTC	CASSGSRVVNEQFF
once	TRBV13	TRBJ2-5	.	TGTGCCAGCAGCTTGGTAGCGAAACAAGAGACCCAGTACTTC	CASSLVAKQETQYF
few	TRBV6-5	TRBJ2-1	TRBD1	TGTGCCAGCAAAAGAGGGGGCTCGCCCTTCAATGAGCAGTTCTTC	CASKRGGSPFNEQFF
.	TRBV2	TRBJ1-2	.	TGTGCCAGCAGACAGGGTTTGGGTCCTGGCTACACCTTC	CASRQGLGPGYTF
.	TRBV11-3	TRBJ2-5	.	TGTGCCAGCGCTGAGGGGGGGCGGGAGACCCAGTACTTC	CASAEGGRETQYF
.	TRBV18	TRBJ2-7	.	TGTGCCAGCTCACCACTCGCACAGACCTACGAGCAGTACTTC	CASSPLAQTYEQYF
few	TRBV4-1	TRBJ1-4	TRBD1	TGCGCCAGCAGCCAATTGGTCAGCCTGGACAGGGAGGGTGAAAAACTGTTTTTT	CASSQLVSLDREGEKLFF
.	TRBV7-9	TRBJ1-1	.	TGTGCCAGCAGCTTAGTAACTGAAGCTTTCTTT	CASSLVTEAFF
.	TRBV9	TRBJ1-2	TRBD1	TGTGCCAGCAGCGTAGAAATGAGGGGGCGCGTCTATGGCTACACCTTC	CASSVEMRGRVYGYTF
.	TRBV7-9	TRBJ1-5	.	TGTGCCACATCTTTCGGGGATTTGAGCAATCAGCCCCAGCATTTT	CATSFGDLSNQPQHF
.	TRBV14	TRBJ2-6	.	TGTGCCAGCAGCCCGGTAGGGGTCTCTGGGGCCAACGTCCTGACTTTC	CASSPVGVSGANVLTF
few	TRBV28	TRBJ2-7	.	TGTGCCAGCAGGGGGCCGATATACGAGCAGTACTTC	CASRGPIYEQYF
few	TRBV5-1	TRBJ1-2	TRBD1	TGCGCCAGCAGCGGACAGGGGGACTATGGCTACACCTTC	CASSGQGDYGYTF
.	TRBV6-5	TRBJ2-3	TRBD2	TGTGCCAGCAGGAAAACTAGCGGGGGGGGAGATACGCAGTATTTT	CASRKTSGGGDTQYF
.	TRBV2	TRBJ2-3	TRBD1	TGTGCCAGCAACCCGACAGGGGCGAATACAGATACGCAGTATTTT	CASNPTGANTDTQYF
.	TRBV4-3	TRBJ1-2	TRBD1	TGCGCCAGCAGCCAAGGGACAGGGGGTATGGGCTACACCTTC	CASSQGTGGMGYTF
.	TRBV5-6	TRBJ1-1	.	TGTGCCAGCAGCTTGGGGGGACACCTGAACACTGAAGCTTTCTTT	CASSLGGHLNTEAFF
.	TRBV7-9	TRBJ2-1	TRBD2	TGTGCCAGCAGCTTAGGTAGCGGGAGGGCGAATAATGAGCAGTTCTTC	CASSLGSGRANNEQFF
once	TRBV4-1	TRBJ2-7	TRBD2	TGCGCCAGCAGCCTCCGACTAGCGGAAGACTACGAGCAGTACTTC	CASSLRLAEDYEQYF
.	TRBV10-3	TRBJ2-1	.	TGTGCCATCAGTATTTTGTCGGGGAGCGAGCAGTTCTTC	CAISILSGSEQFF
.	TRBV9	TRBJ2-3	.	TGTGCCAGCAGCACAGACAGACACCTTAGCACAGATACGCAGTATTTT	CASSTDRHLSTDTQYF
.	TRBV5-4	TRBJ2-7	TRBD2	TGTGCCAGCAGCTTGGCCCTTGGGGGACTAGCGGGCCTCTACGAGCAGTACTTC	CASSLALGGLAGLYEQYF
.	TRBV9	TRBJ2-1	.	TGTGCCAGCAGCCCTCAAATGGGGAAGACGACAGCCCGGCAGTTCTTC	CASSPQMGKTTARQFF
.	TRBV19	TRBJ2-3	TRBD1	TGTGCCAGTAGTATTTGGGGACAGGCCGGGGATACGCAGTATTTT	CASSIWGQAGDTQYF
.	TRBV30	TRBJ1-3	.	TGTGCCTGGAGTGTGGCCTCTGGAAACACCATATATTTT	CAWSVASGNTIYF
.	TRBV10-3	TRBJ2-3	TRBD2	TGTGCCATCAGCGGTACTAGCGGGAGAGTTACAGATACGCAGTATTTT	CAISGTSGRVTDTQYF
.	TRBV6-1	TRBJ2-1	TRBD2	TGTGCCAGCAGTGGCACTAGCGTAGGGTACAATGAGCAGTTCTTC	CASSGTSVGYNEQFF
.	TRBV5-6	TRBJ1-3	.	TGTGCCAGCAGCTTTTTCCATTCTGGAAACACCATATATTTT	CASSFFHSGNTIYF
few	TRBV6-4	TRBJ2-6	.	TGTGCCAGCAGTGACTCCAACTCTGGGGCCAACGTCCTGACTTTC	CASSDSNSGANVLTF
.	TRBV4-1	TRBJ1-2	TRBD1	TGCGCCAGTCGGGGAGGGGACAGGACTAACTATGGCTACACCTTC	CASRGGDRTNYGYTF
once	TRBV27	TRBJ2-3	.	TGTGCCAGCAGTTTACGTGGCCGGGACACAGATACGCAGTATTTT	CASSLRGRDTDTQYF
.	TRBV10-3	TRBJ2-5	TRBD2	TGTGCCATCAGTGCGGGGGGGCTCGTTTCCAAAGAGACCCAGTACTTC	CAISAGGLVSKETQYF
.	TRBV18	TRBJ1-1	TRBD1	TGTGCCAGCTCTCCAGGACACAGGGGGCTGAACACTGAAGCTTTCTTT	CASSPGHRGLNTEAFF
once	TRBV30	TRBJ2-3	TRBD2	TGTGCCTGGAGTGTGCAAGCGGGGGGGCGGGCAGATACGCAGTATTTT	CAWSVQAGGRADTQYF
.	TRBV11-3	TRBJ2-1	.	TGTGCCAGCCTCGCGGACAATGAGCAGTTCTTC	CASLADNEQFF
.	TRBV5-5	TRBJ1-2	TRBD1	TGTGCCAGCAGCTCCCAAATTACAGGGGGCTATGGCTACACCTTC	CASSSQITGGYGYTF
few	TRBV11-2	TRBJ2-7	TRBD1	TGTGCCAGCAGCCCGCGAAAATCGACAGGGGTCGAGCAGTACTTC	CASSPRKSTGVEQYF
.	TRBV4-2	TRBJ1-1	TRBD1	TGTGCCAGCAGCCAAGTGACAGGGGGGTTGGACACTGAAGCTTTCTTT	CASSQVTGGLDTEAFF
.	TRBV27	TRBJ1-5	TRBD1	TGTGCCAGCTCCCAGGGGGGCAATCAGCCCCAGCATTTT	CASSQGGNQPQHF